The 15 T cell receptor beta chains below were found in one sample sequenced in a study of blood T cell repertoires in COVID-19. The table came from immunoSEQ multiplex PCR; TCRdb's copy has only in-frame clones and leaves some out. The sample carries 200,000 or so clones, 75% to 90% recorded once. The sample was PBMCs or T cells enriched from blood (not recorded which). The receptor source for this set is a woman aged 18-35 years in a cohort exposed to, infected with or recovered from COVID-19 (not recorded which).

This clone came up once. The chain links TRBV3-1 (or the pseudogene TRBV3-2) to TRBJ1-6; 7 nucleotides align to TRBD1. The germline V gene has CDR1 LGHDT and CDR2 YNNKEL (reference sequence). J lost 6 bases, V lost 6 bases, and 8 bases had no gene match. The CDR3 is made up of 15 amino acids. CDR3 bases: TGTGCCAGCAGAAGGGGGCCGCTGACTAATTCACCCCTCCACTTT. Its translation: CASRRGPLTNSPLHF.

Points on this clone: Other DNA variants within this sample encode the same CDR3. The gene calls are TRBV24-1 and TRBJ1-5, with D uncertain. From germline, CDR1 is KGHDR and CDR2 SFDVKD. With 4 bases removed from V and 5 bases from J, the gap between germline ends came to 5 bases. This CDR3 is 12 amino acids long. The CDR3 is CATSDPDQPQHF. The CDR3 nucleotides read TGTGCCACCAGTGACCCCGATCAGCCCCAGCATTTT.

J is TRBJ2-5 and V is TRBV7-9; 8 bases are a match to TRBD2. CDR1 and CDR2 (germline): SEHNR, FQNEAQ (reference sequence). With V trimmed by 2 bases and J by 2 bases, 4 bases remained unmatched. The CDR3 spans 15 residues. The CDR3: CASSLFSGGQETQYF. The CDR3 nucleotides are TGTGCCAGCAGCTTATTCTCGGGGGGGCAAGAGACCCAGTACTTC.

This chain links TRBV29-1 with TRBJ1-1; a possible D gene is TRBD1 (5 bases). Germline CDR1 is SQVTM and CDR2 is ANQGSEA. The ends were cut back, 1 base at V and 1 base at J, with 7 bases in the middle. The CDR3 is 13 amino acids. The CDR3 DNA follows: TGCAGCGTTGAAGTTGACAGGAACACTGAAGCTTTCTTT. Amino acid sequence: CSVEVDRNTEAFF. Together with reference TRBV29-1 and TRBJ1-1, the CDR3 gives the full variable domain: SAVISQKPSRDICQRGTSLTIQCQVDSQVTMMFWYRQQPGQSLTLIATANQGSEATYESGFVIDKFPISRPNLTFSTLTVSNMSPEDSSIYLCSVEVDRNTEAFFGQGTRLTVV.

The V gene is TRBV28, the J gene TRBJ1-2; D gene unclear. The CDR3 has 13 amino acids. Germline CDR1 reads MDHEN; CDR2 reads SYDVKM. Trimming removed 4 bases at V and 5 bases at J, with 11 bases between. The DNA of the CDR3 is TGTGCCAGCAGTTCCACGGGGAGATATGGCTACACCTTC. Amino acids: CASSSTGRYGYTF.

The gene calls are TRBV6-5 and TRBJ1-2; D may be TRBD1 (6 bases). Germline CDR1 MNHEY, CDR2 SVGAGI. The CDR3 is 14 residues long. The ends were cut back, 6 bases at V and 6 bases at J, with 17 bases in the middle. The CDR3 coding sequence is TGTGCCAGCAGAGAGACAGGAAGTATGGATGGCTACACCTTC. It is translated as CASRETGSMDGYTF.

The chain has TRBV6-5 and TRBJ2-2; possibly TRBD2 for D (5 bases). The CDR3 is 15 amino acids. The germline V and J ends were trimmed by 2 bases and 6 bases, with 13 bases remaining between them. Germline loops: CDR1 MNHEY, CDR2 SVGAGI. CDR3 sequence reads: CASSYVAGVPGELFF. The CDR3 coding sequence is TGTGCCAGCAGTTACGTGGCCGGGGTCCCCGGGGAGCTGTTTTTT.

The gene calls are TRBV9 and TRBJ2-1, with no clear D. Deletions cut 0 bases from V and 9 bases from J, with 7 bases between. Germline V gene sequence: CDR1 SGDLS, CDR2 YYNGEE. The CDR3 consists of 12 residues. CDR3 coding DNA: TGTGCCAGCAGCGTAGCGCTCGGTGAGCAGTTCTTC. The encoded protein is CASSVALGEQFF.

CDR3 amino acids: CASRTEMFSPLHF. CDR3 in DNA: TGTGCCAGCCGGACAGAGATGTTTTCACCCCTCCACTTT. The chain couples TRBV3-1 (or the pseudogene TRBV3-2) to TRBJ1-6; possible D gene TRBD1, 6 bases. CDR3 length: 13 residues. The V and J ends lost 8 bases and 9 bases respectively, with 14 bases between them. Germline V lookup: CDR1 LGHDT, CDR2 YNNKEL (reference sequence).

The CDR3 DNA reads TGTGCCAGCAGCTTGGGAGGAGATGGCTACACCTTC. The encoded protein is CASSLGGDGYTF. The chain recombines TRBV5-4 with TRBJ1-2; D is undetermined. This CDR3 is built from 12 residues. Germline V lookup: CDR1 SGHNT, CDR2 YYREEE (reference sequence). V shed 0 bases and J shed 6 bases, with 6 bases lying between them.

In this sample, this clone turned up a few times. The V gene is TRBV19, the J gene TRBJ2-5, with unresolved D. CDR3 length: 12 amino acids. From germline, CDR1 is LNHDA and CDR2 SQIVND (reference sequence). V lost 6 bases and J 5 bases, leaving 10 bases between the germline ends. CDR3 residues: CASSPLGETQYF. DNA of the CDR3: TGTGCCAGTAGCCCGCTGGGCGAGACCCAGTACTTC.

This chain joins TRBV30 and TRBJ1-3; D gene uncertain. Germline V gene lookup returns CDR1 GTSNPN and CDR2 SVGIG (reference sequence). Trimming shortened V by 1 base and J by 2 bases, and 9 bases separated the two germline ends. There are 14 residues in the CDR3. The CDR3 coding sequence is TGTGCCTGGAGTGCGGGAGATGCTGGAAACACCATATATTTT. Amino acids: CAWSAGDAGNTIYF.

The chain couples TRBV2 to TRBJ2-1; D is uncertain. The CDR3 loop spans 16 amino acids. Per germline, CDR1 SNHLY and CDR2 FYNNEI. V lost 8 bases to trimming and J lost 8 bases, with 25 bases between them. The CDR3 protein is CASGNLGVFLGYEQFF. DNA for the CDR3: TGTGCCAGCGGCAACTTAGGAGTTTTTCTCGGTTATGAGCAGTTCTTC.

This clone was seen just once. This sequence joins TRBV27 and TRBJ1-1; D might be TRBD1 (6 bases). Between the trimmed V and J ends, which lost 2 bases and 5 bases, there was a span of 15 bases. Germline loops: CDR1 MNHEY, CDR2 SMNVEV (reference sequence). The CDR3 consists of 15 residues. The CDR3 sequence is CASSLMGRGVTEAFF. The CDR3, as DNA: TGTGCCAGCAGTTTAATGGGCAGGGGAGTAACTGAAGCTTTCTTT.

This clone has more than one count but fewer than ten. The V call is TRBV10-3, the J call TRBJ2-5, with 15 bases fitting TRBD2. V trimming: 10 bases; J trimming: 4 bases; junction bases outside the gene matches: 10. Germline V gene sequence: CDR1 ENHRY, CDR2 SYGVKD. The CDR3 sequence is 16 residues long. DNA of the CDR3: TGTGCCACCCCCGAACTGGGACTAGCGGGGGGAGAGACCCAGTACTTC. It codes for CATPELGLAGGETQYF.